This TCR beta chain is drawn from a study of neurological immune-mediated disorders. Unsorted libraries came from 2 million PBMCs stored at -80 °C. Synthesis of cDNA was accomplished via 5'RACE employing 10-nucleotide random UMIs. MiXCR, run by TCRdb on the 5' RACE reads, gives a single entry per CDR3 protein. The repertoire holds some 50,000 distinct CDR3 sequences, with about 15% as singletons. V lost 3 bases and J lost 4; bases outside the gene matches: 5. Germline assignment: CDR1 DFQATT and CDR2 SNEGSKA (reference sequence). The CDR3 is made up of 13 amino acids. Overall study findings and caveats: HTLV-1-associated myelopathy displayed the greatest TCR clonal expansion, and multiple sclerosis exhibited the smallest, lower than that of healthy controls.

This clonotype has more than one count but fewer than ten. The antigen is unknown. This TCR was recovered from a man aged 55 to 70 in good health. The chain carries TRBV20-1 and TRBJ2-7; 8 bases are shared with TRBD2. The sample consisted of PBMCs. The CDR3: CSARPRGGYEQYF. The CDR3 bases are TGCAGTGCTAGGCCTCGGGGGGGGTACGAGCAGTACTTC.